This entry lists 3 T cell receptor beta chains sequenced from one sample in a study of blood T cell repertoires in COVID-19. Produced via immunoSEQ multiplex PCR; TCRdb's table is partial and in-frame only. Of approximately 97,000 clones listed, about nine tenths are singletons. The sample comprised peripheral blood. The receptors stem from a man in his 60s with acute or convalescent COVID-19.

This clone was recorded once. The chain employs TRBV12-5 and TRBJ2-5, with TRBD1 as a possible D gene (7 bases). The CDR3 extends over 14 amino acids. The V end lost 6 bases, the J end lost 5 bases, and 16 bases lay between the germline ends. Germline-derived CDR1 and CDR2 are LGHNT and FRNRAP. The CDR3 is CASGRDSTLETQYF. The CDR3 bases are TGTGCTAGTGGGCGGGACAGCACGCTGGAGACCCAGTACTTC.

The chain uses TRBV12-3 or TRBV12-4 and TRBJ1-2; D is perhaps TRBD1 (6 bases). CDR3 length: 13 amino acids. With 4 bases removed from V and 2 bases from J, the gap between germline ends came to 8 bases. The CDR3 region is CASSSQGNYGYTF. The DNA for the CDR3 is TGTGCCAGCAGTTCACAGGGAAACTATGGCTACACCTTC.

This clone has only one observation. The gene calls are TRBV2 and TRBJ1-5; tentative D call: TRBD1 (6 bases). The CDR3 consists of 15 residues. Germline loops: CDR1 SNHLY, CDR2 FYNNEI. The ends were cut back, 4 bases at V and 4 bases at J, with 14 bases in the middle. CDR3 DNA sequence: TGTGCCAGCAGTGGGGACATGGGCGGTAATCAGCCCCAGCATTTT. Translation: CASSGDMGGNQPQHF.